One sample yielded the 18 T cell receptor beta chains listed below, sequenced in a study of blood T cell repertoires in COVID-19. Profiled with immunoSEQ multiplex PCR; TCRdb holds only in-frame clones, not every one. In the table there are 150,000 to 200,000 clones, roughly 85% of which are singletons. The specimen sequenced was peripheral blood. These receptors were taken from a man aged 55 to 70 with acute or convalescent COVID-19.

CDR3 nucleotide sequence: TGTGCCAGCAGCGTGAACAGGGGGCTAGGCACAGATACGCAGTATTTT. It codes for CASSVNRGLGTDTQYF. This rearrangement joins TRBV9 to TRBJ2-3, with 9 bases identical to TRBD1. After removal of 2 bases from V and 1 base from J, the junction contained 5 bases not matched to a gene. The CDR3 spans 16 residues. The V gene's germline CDR1 is SGDLS and CDR2 YYNGEE. The full variable domain, rest sourced from reference TRBV9 and TRBJ2-3, is DSGVTQTPKHLITATGQRVTLRCSPRSGDLSVYWYQQSLDQGLQFLIQYYNGEERAKGNILERFSAQQFPDLHSELNLSSLELGDSALYFCASSVNRGLGTDTQYFGPGTRLTVL.

The chain has TRBV29-1 and TRBJ2-1; D call uncertain. The CDR3 length is 14 residues. V was shortened by 0 bases and J by 5 bases, with 11 bases between the two germline ends. CDR1 SQVTM and CDR2 ANQGSEA come from the germline V gene. The CDR3: CSVEDWRNHNEQFF. The CDR3 nucleotides are TGCAGCGTTGAAGATTGGCGGAACCACAATGAGCAGTTCTTC.

J is TRBJ2-4 and V is TRBV28; TRBD2 matches at 11 bases. The V and J ends lost 4 bases and 2 bases, in that order; junction bases with no gene match: 13. The CDR3 totals 19 residues. Germline-derived CDR1 and CDR2 are MDHEN and SYDVKM. The CDR3 region has the DNA TGTGCCAGCAGTTCAGGAAAACTAGCGGGAGATATGTCCAAAAACATTCAGTACTTC. Translating it yields CASSSGKLAGDMSKNIQYF.

J is TRBJ2-2 and V is TRBV2; tentatively, D is TRBD2 (6 bases). The germline gives CDR1 SNHLY, CDR2 FYNNEI. CDR3 length equals 13 residues. V was cut by 8 bases and J by 1 base, with 8 bases left in between. The CDR3 loop is CASRGKNTGELFF. DNA for the CDR3: TGTGCCAGCCGGGGGAAGAACACCGGGGAGCTGTTTTTT.

V is TRBV27 and J is TRBJ2-1; D not resolved. V was clipped by 5 bases and J by 1 base, with 15 bases between them. The length of the CDR3 is 16 residues. Germline V gene sequence: CDR1 MNHEY, CDR2 SMNVEV (reference sequence). In DNA, the CDR3 is TGTGCCAGCAGTGCCATCCGGGTTTTGTCCTACAATGAGCAGTTCTTC. Protein sequence: CASSAIRVLSYNEQFF.

The chain joins TRBV5-1 to TRBJ1-5; D is uncertain. This CDR3 region has 14 residues. Trimming stripped 2 bases from V and 6 bases from J, with 12 bases between. The germline V gene encodes CDR1 SGHRS and CDR2 YFSETQ. The CDR3 DNA follows: TGCGCCAGCAGCTTCGACGGCTCAGGTCAGCCCCAGCATTTT. This translates into CASSFDGSGQPQHF.

The chain has TRBV5-1 and TRBJ2-7, with 7 nucleotides matching TRBD1. V lost 6 bases and J lost 5; bases outside the gene matches: 11. Germline assignment: CDR1 SGHRS and CDR2 YFSETQ. The CDR3 is 14 residues long. As DNA, the CDR3 is TGCGCCAGCACCAAGGAGACAGGGTACCACGAGCAGTACTTC. Protein product: CASTKETGYHEQYF.

CDR3 sequence reads: CASSVAGNNEKLFF. DNA for the CDR3: TGTGCCAGCAGCGTAGCAGGAAATAATGAAAAACTGTTTTTT. V and J are TRBV9 and TRBJ1-4; D unresolved. The V end lost 0 bases, the J end lost 4 bases, and 7 bases lay between the germline ends. CDR3 length: 14 residues. CDR1 and CDR2 (germline): SGDLS, YYNGEE.

The gene calls are TRBV6-1 and TRBJ2-3; D not resolved. Germline V CDR1 and CDR2: MNHNS, SASEGT. V was clipped by 1 base and J by 2 bases, with 10 bases between them. This CDR3 has 15 amino acids. CDR3 DNA sequence: TGTGCCAGCAGTGAAGTGGGCAGCCCCACAGATACGCAGTATTTT. As protein: CASSEVGSPTDTQYF.

This chain uses TRBV20-1 with TRBJ2-1; maybe TRBD2 (6 bases). V gave up 3 bases and J gave up 6 bases, with 9 bases separating them. This CDR3 contains 12 residues. Looked up from germline, CDR1 is DFQATT and CDR2 is SNEGSKA (reference sequence). The CDR3, as DNA: TGCAGTGCTAGTAGGAGGGTCAATGAGCAGTTCTTC. Its translation: CSASRRVNEQFF.

The chain uses TRBV24-1 and TRBJ2-2; 10 bases agree with TRBD2. Per the germline V gene, CDR1 is KGHDR and CDR2 is SFDVKD. V was clipped by 9 bases and J by 7 bases; unmatched bases: 13. The CDR3 is 16 amino acids. CDR3 sequence: CATVGPSGRAGGELFF. The DNA of the CDR3 is TGTGCCACCGTGGGCCCCAGCGGGAGGGCCGGCGGGGAGCTGTTTTTT.

The chain carries TRBV6-5 and TRBJ2-7; 9 bases are shared with TRBD1. Unmatched junction bases numbered 3, after V lost 6 bases and J lost 6 bases. Germline values: CDR1 MNHEY, CDR2 SVGAGI. The CDR3 sequence is 12 residues long. The CDR3 region has the DNA TGTGCCAGCAGACAGGGGGCGGGCGAGCAGTACTTC. Translated: CASRQGAGEQYF.

The V gene is TRBV5-6, the J gene TRBJ2-3; TRBD2 might be the D (7 bases). The length of the CDR3 is 15 residues. The germline V gene encodes CDR1 SGHDT and CDR2 YYEEEE. Trimming took off 4 bases at V and 4 bases at J, with 16 bases between the two ends. The chain's CDR3 is CASSPRGARADTQYF. For the CDR3, the DNA is TGTGCCAGCAGCCCCCGGGGGGCGAGGGCAGATACGCAGTATTTT.

This clone was picked up one time. The chain uses TRBV7-2 and TRBJ2-2; tentative D call: TRBD1 (6 bases). Looked up from germline, CDR1 is SGHTA and CDR2 is FQGNSA. The V end was cut by 4 bases, the J end by 5 bases, with 14 bases between. The CDR3 is made up of 15 amino acids. CDR3: CASSSSRGGTGELFF. Here the CDR3 DNA reads TGTGCCAGCAGCTCGAGCAGGGGTGGGACCGGGGAGCTGTTTTTT.

The chain recombines TRBV2 with TRBJ1-4, with TRBD1 identical over 7 bases. There are 15 residues in the CDR3. CDR1 and CDR2 from the germline V gene are SNHLY and FYNNEI. Unmatched junction bases numbered 13, after V lost 7 bases and J lost 8 bases. The CDR3 sequence: CASTLEKGAGEKLFF. In DNA form, the CDR3 reads TGTGCCAGCACCCTCGAGAAGGGGGCGGGGGAAAAACTGTTTTTT.

The chain is built from TRBV5-5 and TRBJ1-6; weak D call: TRBD1 (5 bases). This CDR3 is built from 15 residues. Germline V gene data show CDR1 as SGHKS and CDR2 as YYEKEE (reference sequence). The V gene lost 0 bases and the J gene lost 11 bases, with 15 bases spanning the gap. The CDR3 loop is CASSLDATTGTPLHF. In DNA form, the CDR3 reads TGTGCCAGCAGCTTGGATGCAACCACAGGCACACCCCTCCACTTT.

The chain is built from TRBV27 and TRBJ1-5; D call uncertain. This CDR3 contains 16 residues. Looked up from germline, CDR1 is MNHEY and CDR2 is SMNVEV (reference sequence). Between the trimmed V and J ends, which lost 6 bases and 1 base, there was a span of 16 bases. The CDR3 DNA reads as TGTGCCAGCAGGGATTTAAACAGCCTAAGCAATCAGCCCCAGCATTTT. Translated, it gives CASRDLNSLSNQPQHF.

The chain carries TRBV27 and TRBJ2-1; 12 nucleotides align to TRBD2. The CDR3 spans 16 residues. CDR1 is MNHEY, CDR2 SMNVEV, per germline (reference sequence). The junction had 10 bases not matched to a gene; V was cut back by 4 bases and J by 9 bases. CDR3: CASSSPGTSGRGEQFF. The DNA for the CDR3 is TGTGCCAGCAGTTCCCCCGGGACTAGCGGGCGGGGTGAGCAGTTCTTC.